The T cell receptor (beta chain) described here comes from a study of T cells in Graves' hyperthyroidism and ophthalmopathy (dated 2019 in TCRdb). Broadly, across the study: Peripheral blood samples were taken at initial diagnosis, before any treatment was given. TCR V-J signatures able to tell the groups apart were searched for in a discovery cohort of 95 or so patients, of whom roughly 42 had Graves' ophthalmopathy and more than 55 had stable Graves' hyperthyroidism. Prospective prediction of ophthalmopathy was tested in an independent validation cohort of 18 to 20 hyperthyroidism patients and 17 patients who later progressed to ophthalmopathy. The approximately 98 discovery patients were randomly divided into training and test sets at a 7:3 ratio. The study also compared thyroid tissue and blood T-cell repertoires from several Graves' hyperthyroidism patients. After blood sampling, hyperthyroidism patients were treated with methimazole at a starting dose of 30 mg daily, and ophthalmopathy patients were treated with high-dose intravenous methylprednisolone. The paper describes TCR Vbeta CDR3 sequencing of 120 to 150 peripheral blood samples, made up of approximately 40 ophthalmopathy patients, some 76 hyperthyroidism patients and some 17 progressor patients. On the study overall, not on this receptor specifically: No statistical method was used to set the sample size in advance, and investigators knew the group allocation. Ophthalmopathy was separated from stable hyperthyroidism by a 13 V-J signature model, with approximately 89% sensitivity and 81% to 82% specificity obtained in cross-validation and 80%/75% obtained in testing. Blood samples also contained most of the expanded thyroid clonotypes (frequency above 0.001), which suggests that blood repertoires may reflect thyroid immune responses. During validation, the model predicted progression to ophthalmopathy a median of about 5.9 months ahead of onset, with more than 55% sensitivity and almost 75% specificity.

TCR beta CDR3 regions were amplified from RNA transcripts. The TCR CDR3 was subjected to a first round of RT-PCR using the HTBI primer set and the Qiagen OneStep RT-PCR kit. Libraries were constructed in a second round of multiplex PCR, after which size selection and purification were carried out. Sequencing of the libraries was done on an Illumina HiSeq2000 using paired-end 100 bp reads. As for the original processing: SOAPnuke was used to process the raw data, removing reads that contained adapters or uncalled bases, had a mean Phred below 15, or lacked an exact match to the constant primer or identifier. COPE v1.2.5 was used to merge high-quality paired reads, and clonotypes were defined as unique nucleotide sequences. Clonotypes were aligned to IMGT TRBV, TRBD and TRBJ reference segments using MiTCR v1.1. The analysis was restricted to V-J combinations with a frequency above 0.0001, which together covered 99% to 99.2% of the repertoires. A TCS score was defined as the ratio of F50 (clonal expansion) to E x V (chaos), with BLOSUM62-based TCRdist applied between CDR3 peptides within each V-J. Welch's t-statistics and random forest reduced some 510 V-J features to 10 to 15, which were used in a naive Bayes classifier (R e1071). TCRdb took the public reads, trimmed them with fastp at Q25, ran MiXCR for clone calling and kept in-frame beta chains. Every entry covers one CDR3 protein and lists the most common genes and DNA from its rows. V and J calls and clone size were set by TCRdb, not the authors. A total of approximately 360,000 distinct CDR3 sequences appear in this sample, roughly 25% of them only once. The top ten clonotypes cover around 67% of the sample.

From its cysteine to its phenylalanine, the CDR3 spans 15 amino acids. This entry keeps only the CDR3 DNA: 45 bases, framed from base 1. For this chain, trimming is 0 bases at the V end and 6 bases at the J end, and the number of junction bases without a gene match is 3. The germline V gene yields SGHDT for CDR1 and YYEEEE for CDR2. Comment on this clonotype: The target of this receptor is not known. No base quality values were provided; no much bigger clone lies one nucleotide off.

Graves' hyperthyroidism was defined as stable when no progression to ophthalmopathy occurred over 18 months of follow-up. Hyperthyroidism patients were newly diagnosed, had a disease duration of under 2 months, and were aged 18 to 65 years. Patients with uncontrolled infections, other autoimmune diseases, pregnancy or lactation were excluded. Diagnoses were based on clinical symptoms, serum thyroxine and TRAb, thyroid ultrasound and orbital computed tomography. Ficoll-Paque density gradient centrifugation was used to isolate PBMCs from about 9.4 ml of fresh peripheral blood. Total RNA was extracted with Trizol reagent, and quality was checked on an Agilent 2100 Bioanalyzer.

The origin of this receptor is a man aged 45-65 years with Graves' hyperthyroidism. The receptor chain draws on TRBV5-6 and TRBJ2-2, with 9 middle bases fitting TRBD2. The specimen sequenced was blood. The DNA sequence reads TGTGCCAGCAGCTTGGAACTAGCGGGCTCCGGGGAGCTGTTTTTT. This encodes CASSLELAGSGELFF.